This TCR beta chain was retrieved from a study of T-cell reconstitution after alpha-beta-depleted transplantation in children. Concerning this clonotype itself: Its antigen is undetermined.

General study results and limits: Reportedly, roughly two months post-transplant, alpha-beta T cells arose from several hundred expanded graft clones. At one year after transplant, newly produced T cells mostly accounted for T-cell counts and diversity.

CDR3 length: 16 amino acids. Germline CDR1 LGHNA, CDR2 YSLEER. Trimming took 1 base from V and 2 from J, leaving 14 bases between them. Unique molecular identifiers were incorporated when the TCRbeta library was constructed. One entry per CDR3 protein, called by TCRdb with MiXCR from the PCR reads. This sample has 450,000 to 550,000 distinct CDR3 sequences, with over 10% found just once. The genes are TRBV4-3 and TRBJ1-2, with D unclear. Sequenced material: PBMCs, mostly from graft donor cells, taken 180 days after TCRalphabeta/CD19-depleted stem cell transplant. This receptor was taken from a female patient aged 2-9 years who had a stem cell transplant for aplastic anemia, so the T cells may come from the graft donor. DNA of the CDR3: TGCGCCAGCAGCCAAGGTCTACCCTCAACAAACTATGGCTACACCTTC. Translation: CASSQGLPSTNYGYTF.